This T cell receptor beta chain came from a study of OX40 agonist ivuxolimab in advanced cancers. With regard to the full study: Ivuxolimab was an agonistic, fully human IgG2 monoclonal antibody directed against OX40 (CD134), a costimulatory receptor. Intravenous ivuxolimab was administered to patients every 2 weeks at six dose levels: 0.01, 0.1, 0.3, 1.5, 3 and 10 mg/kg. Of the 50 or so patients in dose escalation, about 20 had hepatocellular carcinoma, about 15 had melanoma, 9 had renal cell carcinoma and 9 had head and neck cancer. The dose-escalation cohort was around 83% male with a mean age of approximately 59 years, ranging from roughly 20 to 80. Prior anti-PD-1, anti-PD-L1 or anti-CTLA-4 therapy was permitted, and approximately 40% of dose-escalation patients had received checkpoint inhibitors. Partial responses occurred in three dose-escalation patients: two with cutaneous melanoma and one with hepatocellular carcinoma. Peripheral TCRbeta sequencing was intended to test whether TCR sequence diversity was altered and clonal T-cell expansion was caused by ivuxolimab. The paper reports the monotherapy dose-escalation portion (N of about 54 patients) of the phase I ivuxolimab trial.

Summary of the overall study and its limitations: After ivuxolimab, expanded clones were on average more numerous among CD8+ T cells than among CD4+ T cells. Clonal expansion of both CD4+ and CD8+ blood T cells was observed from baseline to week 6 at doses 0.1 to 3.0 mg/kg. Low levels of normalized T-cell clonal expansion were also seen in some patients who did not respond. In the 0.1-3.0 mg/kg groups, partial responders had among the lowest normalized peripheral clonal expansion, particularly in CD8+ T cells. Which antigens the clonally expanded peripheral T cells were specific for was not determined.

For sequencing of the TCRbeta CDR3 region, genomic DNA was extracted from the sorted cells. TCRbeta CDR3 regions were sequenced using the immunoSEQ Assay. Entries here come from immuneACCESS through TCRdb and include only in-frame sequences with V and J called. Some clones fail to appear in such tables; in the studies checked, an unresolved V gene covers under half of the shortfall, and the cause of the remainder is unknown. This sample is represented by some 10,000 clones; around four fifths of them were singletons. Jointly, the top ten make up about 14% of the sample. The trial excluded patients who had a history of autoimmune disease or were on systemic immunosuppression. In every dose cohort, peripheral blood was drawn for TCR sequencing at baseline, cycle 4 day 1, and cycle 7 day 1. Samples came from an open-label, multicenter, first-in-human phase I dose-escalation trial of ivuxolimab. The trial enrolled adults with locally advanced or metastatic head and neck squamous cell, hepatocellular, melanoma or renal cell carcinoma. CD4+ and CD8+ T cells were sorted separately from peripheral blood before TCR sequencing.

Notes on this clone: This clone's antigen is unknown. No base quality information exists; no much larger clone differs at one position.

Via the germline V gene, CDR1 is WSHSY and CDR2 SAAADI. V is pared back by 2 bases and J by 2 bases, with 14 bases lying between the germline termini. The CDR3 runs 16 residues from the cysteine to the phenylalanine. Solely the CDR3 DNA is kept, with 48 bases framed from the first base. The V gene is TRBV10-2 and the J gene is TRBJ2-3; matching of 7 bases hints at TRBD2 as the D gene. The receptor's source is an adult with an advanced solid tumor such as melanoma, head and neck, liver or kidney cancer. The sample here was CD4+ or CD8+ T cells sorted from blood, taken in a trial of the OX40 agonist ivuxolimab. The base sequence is TGCGCCAGCAGTGAGGTGCGGGGGCTTAACACAGATACGCAGTATTTT. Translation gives CASSEVRGLNTDTQYF.